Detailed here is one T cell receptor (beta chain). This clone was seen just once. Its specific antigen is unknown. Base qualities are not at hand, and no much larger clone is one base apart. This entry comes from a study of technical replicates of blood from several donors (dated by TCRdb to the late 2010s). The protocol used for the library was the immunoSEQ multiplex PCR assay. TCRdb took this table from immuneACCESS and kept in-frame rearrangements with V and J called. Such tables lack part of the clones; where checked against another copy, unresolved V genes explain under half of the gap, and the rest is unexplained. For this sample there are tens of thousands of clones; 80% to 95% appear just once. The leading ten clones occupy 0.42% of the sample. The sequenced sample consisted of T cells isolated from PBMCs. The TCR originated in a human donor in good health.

The bases are TGTGCCAGCAGTTCTCAGGGAGGTGAAAAACTGTTTTTT. Protein translation: CASSSQGGEKLFF. The V gene is TRBV28 and the J gene is TRBJ1-4; a tentative D match to TRBD1 spans 5 bases. From its cysteine to its phenylalanine, the CDR3 spans 13 amino acids. Solely the CDR3 DNA is kept, with 39 bases framed from the first base. CDR1 and CDR2 are drawn from the germline V gene: MDHEN, SYDVKM. Trimming costs V 4 bases and J 7 bases, and their ends lie 10 bases apart.